These 30 T cell receptor beta chains were all obtained from the same sample, sequenced in a study of shared clonotypes between healthy human individuals. The repertoire was sequenced with immunoSEQ multiplex PCR; TCRdb's copy has only in-frame clones and lacks some. The sample lists a few million clones; around 90% were seen once. Sequenced material: naive CD4+ T cells sorted from blood. As to subset: CD45RA+ positively selected. The source of these receptors is a man in his late teens or twenties in good health.

This chain uses TRBV5-4 with TRBJ2-7, with 9 nucleotides matching TRBD2. Germline V gives CDR1 SGHNT, CDR2 YYREEE (reference sequence). V was clipped by 0 bases and J by 2 bases; unmatched bases: 0. The CDR3 has 14 residues. Written as DNA, the CDR3 is TGTGCCAGCAGCTTGGCTAGCGGGGCCTACGAGCAGTACTTC. It specifies CASSLASGAYEQYF.

The rearrangement joins TRBV7-9 to TRBJ2-7; maybe TRBD2 (6 bases). Germline V CDR1 and CDR2: SEHNR, FQNEAQ (reference sequence). Trimming took 5 bases from V and 3 from J, leaving 14 bases between them. The CDR3 is 14 residues long. The CDR3 DNA follows: TGTGCCAGCAGCGTTGATAGGAGGGACTACGAGCAGTACTTC. It encodes CASSVDRRDYEQYF.

The chain employs TRBV5-1 and TRBJ1-4; no reliable D call. This CDR3 contains 18 residues. Per germline, CDR1 SGHRS and CDR2 YFSETQ. V was cut by 0 bases and J by 0 bases, with 15 bases left in between. This CDR3 reads CASSLASSRLATNEKLFF. CDR3 nucleotides: TGCGCCAGCAGCTTGGCCTCTAGCAGATTAGCAACTAATGAAAAACTGTTTTTT. The variable domain in full, with the rest retrieved from reference TRBV5-1 and TRBJ1-4, is KAGVTQTPRYLIKTRGQQVTLSCSPISGHRSVSWYQQTPGQGLQFLFEYFSETQRNKGNFPGRFSGRQFSNSRSEMNVSTLELGDSALYLCASSLASSRLATNEKLFFGSGTQLSVL.

The rearrangement uses TRBV18 and TRBJ1-6; 8 positions match TRBD1. CDR3 length equals 19 residues. CDR1 and CDR2 (germline): KGHSH, LQKENI. The V segment lost 3 bases and the J segment 3 bases; nucleotides outside the gene matches: 13. CDR3 sequence reads: CASSPYRWKDRDYNSPLHF. Written as DNA, the CDR3 is TGTGCCAGCTCACCTTACAGATGGAAGGACAGGGACTATAATTCACCCCTCCACTTT.

The V and J genes are TRBV18 and TRBJ2-5; D is uncertain. The CDR3 is 16 residues long. The V end was cut by 3 bases, the J end by 1 base, with 15 bases between. Per germline, CDR1 KGHSH and CDR2 LQKENI. The CDR3 DNA sequence: TGTGCCAGCTCACCCCTTGGCCTAACCCCCCAAGAGACCCAGTACTTC. Residues: CASSPLGLTPQETQYF.

About this clone itself: Other DNA variants within this sample encode the same CDR3. The chain has TRBV6-6 and TRBJ2-1; a possible D gene is TRBD2 (5 bases). Germline V gene lookup returns CDR1 MNHNY and CDR2 SVGAGI (reference sequence). V gave up 0 bases and J gave up 8 bases, with 5 bases separating them. This CDR3 spans 12 amino acids. The CDR3 coding sequence is TGTGCCAGCAGTTACTCGCGGGATGAGCAGTTCTTC. Protein sequence: CASSYSRDEQFF.

The J gene is TRBJ2-5, the V gene TRBV18, with 7 bases identical to TRBD2. Trimming cost V 0 bases and J 4 bases; bases outside gene matches: 8. Germline-derived CDR1 and CDR2 are KGHSH and LQKENI. The CDR3 sequence is 16 residues long. The CDR3 DNA sequence: TGTGCCAGCTCACCACCCGCCTCTAGCGGCGGAGAGACCCAGTACTTC. Its translation: CASSPPASSGGETQYF.

The V gene is TRBV19, the J gene TRBJ1-5, with TRBD1 matching over 7 bases. Germline V gene sequence: CDR1 LNHDA, CDR2 SQIVND (reference sequence). The CDR3 contains 16 residues. Unmatched junction bases numbered 7, after V lost 3 bases and J lost 2 bases. CDR3 loop: CASSIRDRAGNQPQHF. CDR3 DNA sequence: TGTGCCAGTAGTATCCGCGACAGGGCTGGCAATCAGCCCCAGCATTTT. Drawing the rest from reference TRBV19 and TRBJ1-5, the complete variable domain is DGGITQSPKYLFRKEGQNVTLSCEQNLNHDAMYWYRQDPGQGLRLIYYSQIVNDFQKGDIAEGYSVSREKKESFPLTVTSAQKNPTAFYLCASSIRDRAGNQPQHFGDGTRLSIL.

V usage is TRBV5-4 and J usage is TRBJ2-7; possibly TRBD2 for D (6 bases). The CDR3 contains 14 residues. CDR1 and CDR2 from the germline V gene are SGHNT and YYREEE (reference sequence). Trimming shortened V by 1 base and J by 1 base, and 9 bases separated the two germline ends. DNA for the CDR3: TGTGCCAGCAGCTTGTCGGGGGTATCCTACGAGCAGTACTTC. It yields the protein CASSLSGVSYEQYF.

This clone was observed a single time. The chain employs TRBV18 and TRBJ2-6; maybe TRBD1 (5 bases). Germline V gene lookup returns CDR1 KGHSH and CDR2 LQKENI. V shed 6 bases and J shed 4 bases, with 19 bases lying between them. The CDR3 has 17 amino acids. Written as DNA, the CDR3 is TGTGCCAGCTCCCCCACACCAGGGCGGCCGGGGGCCAACGTCCTGACTTTC. Its translation is CASSPTPGRPGANVLTF. The whole variable domain, filled in from reference TRBV18 and TRBJ2-6, reads NAGVMQNPRHLVRRRGQEARLRCSPMKGHSHVYWYRQLPEEGLKFMVYLQKENIIDESGMPKERFSAEFPKEGPSILRIQQVVRGDSAAYFCASSPTPGRPGANVLTFGAGSRLTVL.

The J gene is TRBJ2-7, the V gene TRBV5-1; D not resolved. The V gene lost 0 bases and the J gene lost 3 bases, with 10 bases spanning the gap. The CDR3 loop spans 14 amino acids. Germline-derived CDR1 and CDR2 are SGHRS and YFSETQ. The CDR3 sequence is CASSLGGTDYEQYF. CDR3 DNA: TGCGCCAGCAGCTTGGGAGGAACGGACTACGAGCAGTACTTC.

The J gene is TRBJ1-6, the V gene TRBV30; D gene unclear. CDR3 length equals 15 residues. The V end was cut by 2 bases, the J end by 7 bases, with 15 bases between. Germline lookup yields CDR1 GTSNPN and CDR2 SVGIG (reference sequence). CDR3 nucleotides: TGTGCCTGGAGTCAGACTCGGGCGGGGAATTCACCCCTCCACTTT. Its translation is CAWSQTRAGNSPLHF. The full variable domain, in which reference TRBV30 and TRBJ1-6 provide the parts outside the CDR3, is SQTIHQWPATLVQPVGSPLSLECTVEGTSNPNLYWYRQAAGRGLQLLFYSVGIGQISSEVPQNLSASRPQDRQFILSSKKLLLSDSGFYLCAWSQTRAGNSPLHFGNGTRLTVT.

The CDR3 loop reads CAISESTSQTSGIANNEQFF. The CDR3 nucleotides are TGTGCCATCAGTGAGTCGACATCCCAGACTAGCGGGATAGCGAACAATGAGCAGTTCTTC. The chain links TRBV10-3 to TRBJ2-1; 11 positions agree with TRBD2. This CDR3 region has 20 residues. CDR1 is ENHRY and CDR2 is SYGVKD in the germline V gene. The V and J ends lost 0 bases and 5 bases, in that order; junction bases with no gene match: 15.

The genes are TRBV7-2 and TRBJ2-7; D may be TRBD1 (6 bases). This CDR3 is built from 14 residues. CDR1 and CDR2 from the germline V gene are SGHTA and FQGNSA. The ends were cut back, 0 bases at V and 3 bases at J, with 9 bases in the middle. DNA of the CDR3: TGTGCCAGCAGCTTAGCGGCGACAGGCTACGAGCAGTACTTC. Encoded protein: CASSLAATGYEQYF. Combining the CDR3 with reference TRBV7-2 and TRBJ2-7 gives the whole variable domain GAGVSQSPSNKVTEKGKDVELRCDPISGHTALYWYRQSLGQGLEFLIYFQGNSAPDKSGLPSDRFSAERTGGSVSTLTIQRTQQEDSAVYLCASSLAATGYEQYFGPGTRLTVT.

In its sample, this clone was seen once. This chain joins TRBV27 and TRBJ2-2; 10 bases are a match to TRBD2. This CDR3 spans 16 amino acids. CDR1 is MNHEY, CDR2 SMNVEV, per germline (reference sequence). The ends lost 1 base at V and 6 bases at J; junction bases unmatched: 5. The CDR3 sequence is CASSLYLAGDPGELFF. CDR3 sequence (DNA): TGTGCCAGCAGTTTATACCTAGCGGGAGACCCCGGGGAGCTGTTTTTT.

This clone was recorded only once. The V gene is TRBV6-6, the J gene TRBJ1-5; D unclear. Germline V gene sequence: CDR1 MNHNY, CDR2 SVGAGI (reference sequence). V gave up 4 bases and J gave up 4 bases, with 17 bases separating them. The CDR3 totals 16 residues. The CDR3 here is CASSWLTSPSNQPQHF. The CDR3 DNA follows: TGTGCCAGCAGTTGGTTAACGTCACCTTCAAATCAGCCCCAGCATTTT.

J is TRBJ1-1 and V is TRBV6-1; D is unresolved. This CDR3 region has 14 residues. V was cut by 7 bases and J by 0 bases, with 12 bases left in between. CDR1 is MNHNS and CDR2 is SASEGT in the germline V gene. CDR3: CASTGPTMNTEAFF. CDR3 DNA: TGTGCCAGCACAGGCCCTACTATGAACACTGAAGCTTTCTTT.

The J gene is TRBJ2-3, the V gene TRBV5-1, with D perhaps TRBD1 (6 bases). The V and J ends lost 2 bases and 0 bases respectively, with 10 bases between them. The CDR3 totals 15 residues. The germline CDR1 and CDR2 sequences are SGHRS and YFSETQ. This CDR3 reads CASSFDRTSTDTQYF. The CDR3 region has the DNA TGCGCCAGCAGCTTTGACAGGACGAGCACAGATACGCAGTATTTT.

In the case of this clone: The sample contains more than one DNA sequence encoding this CDR3. The chain carries TRBV28 and TRBJ1-2; TRBD1 agrees at 7 bases. Germline trimming cut 6 bases from V and 4 bases from J; bases unmatched to any gene: 11. Germline assignment: CDR1 MDHEN and CDR2 SYDVKM. CDR3 length: 15 amino acids. The CDR3 sequence: CASSPRDRLSYGYTF. DNA of the CDR3: TGTGCCAGCAGCCCAAGGGACAGACTAAGCTATGGCTACACCTTC.

The chain joins TRBV7-9 to TRBJ1-6; TRBD1 aligns across 9 bases. The V gene's germline CDR1 is SEHNR and CDR2 FQNEAQ (reference sequence). Trimming at V came to 0 bases and at J to 10 bases, leaving 10 bases not matched to a gene. This CDR3 is 17 amino acids long. The CDR3 DNA reads as TGTGCCAGCAGCTTAGCCTCTCCCGGGACAGGGACCTCACCCCTCCACTTT. Translated, it gives CASSLASPGTGTSPLHF.

A word on this clone: The identical CDR3 is also encoded by other nucleotide sequences in the sample. This chain connects TRBV5-4 to TRBJ1-1; D is possibly TRBD1 (5 bases). V shed 4 bases and J shed 4 bases, with 14 bases lying between them. Germline V gives CDR1 SGHNT, CDR2 YYREEE (reference sequence). The CDR3 is 14 amino acids. The CDR3 loop reads CASSPGGLGTEAFF. CDR3 sequence (DNA): TGTGCCAGCAGCCCGGGGGGGTTGGGCACTGAAGCTTTCTTT.

The chain is built from TRBV28 and TRBJ1-2; 7 bases agree with TRBD1. This CDR3 has 18 amino acids. V lost 4 bases, J lost 4 bases, and 18 bases stayed unmatched. Germline lookup yields CDR1 MDHEN and CDR2 SYDVKM. The CDR3 spells CASSWGGKTGKGIYGYTF. CDR3 DNA: TGTGCCAGCAGTTGGGGGGGCAAGACAGGGAAGGGCATCTATGGCTACACCTTC.

V and J are TRBV19 and TRBJ1-5; no definite D call. Germline V gene sequence: CDR1 LNHDA, CDR2 SQIVND (reference sequence). V lost 8 bases, J lost 9 bases, and 8 bases lay in between. The CDR3 has 10 amino acids. CDR3 sequence: CASGMVPQHF. The CDR3, as DNA: TGTGCCAGTGGCATGGTGCCCCAGCATTTT.

This clone was seen a single time. This sequence joins TRBV2 and TRBJ2-4; TRBD1 might be the D (6 bases). CDR1 and CDR2 from the germline V gene are SNHLY and FYNNEI. CDR3 length: 16 residues. Trimming shortened V by 0 bases and J by 2 bases, and 11 bases separated the two germline ends. CDR3 sequence: CASSEAPQGSKNIQYF. In DNA, the CDR3 is TGTGCCAGCAGTGAAGCGCCACAGGGATCCAAAAACATTCAGTACTTC.

This CDR3 is CSAGRNNEQFF. The CDR3 DNA reads TGCAGTGCTGGACGAAACAATGAGCAGTTCTTC. The chain employs TRBV20-1 and TRBJ2-1; D unclear. Germline V gene sequence: CDR1 DFQATT, CDR2 SNEGSKA (reference sequence). V was shortened by 5 bases and J by 5 bases, with 7 bases between the two germline ends. The CDR3 consists of 11 residues.

This clone was detected only a few times. The V gene is TRBV6-1, the J gene TRBJ2-3, with 9 nucleotides matching TRBD2. With 1 base clipped from V and 2 bases from J, the junction kept 7 bases outside the gene matches. Germline V lookup: CDR1 MNHNS, CDR2 SASEGT. The CDR3 consists of 17 residues. CDR3 loop: CASSEVKLAGPTDTQYF. DNA for the CDR3: TGTGCCAGCAGTGAAGTAAAGCTAGCGGGGCCCACAGATACGCAGTATTTT.

V and J are TRBV19 and TRBJ2-7; D unresolved. Germline CDR1 LNHDA, CDR2 SQIVND (reference sequence). The CDR3 is made up of 13 amino acids. Trimming removed 6 bases from V and 2 bases from J, with 11 bases in between. This chain's CDR3 is CASSEQRTYEQYF. The DNA of the CDR3 is TGTGCCAGTAGCGAACAGAGGACCTACGAGCAGTACTTC.

A word on this clone: Other DNA sequences from this sample encode an identical CDR3 as well. The chain uses TRBV5-1 and TRBJ2-1; TRBD2 is a possible D gene (6 bases). With 4 bases removed from V and 5 bases from J, the gap between germline ends came to 13 bases. This CDR3 comprises 14 residues. Germline CDR1 reads SGHRS; CDR2 reads YFSETQ. CDR3 coding DNA: TGCGCCAGCAGCCTCGGAGGGACCAACAATGAGCAGTTCTTC. It yields the protein CASSLGGTNNEQFF.

The rearrangement joins TRBV5-1 to TRBJ1-1, with D possibly being TRBD1 (6 bases). The length of the CDR3 is 15 residues. Trimming took 2 bases from V and 2 from J, leaving 13 bases between them. Germline V gene lookup returns CDR1 SGHRS and CDR2 YFSETQ. The CDR3 sequence is CASSLSGHPNTEAFF. CDR3 coding DNA: TGCGCCAGCAGCTTATCGGGACACCCTAACACTGAAGCTTTCTTT.

The V gene is TRBV9, the J gene TRBJ2-2; 8 nucleotides match TRBD2. This CDR3 is built from 15 residues. Trimming removed 0 bases from V and 5 bases from J; junction bases left unmatched: 3. The germline gives CDR1 SGDLS, CDR2 YYNGEE. DNA for the CDR3: TGTGCCAGCAGCGTAGAAGCGGGAGAGACCGGGGAGCTGTTTTTT. Translated, it gives CASSVEAGETGELFF.